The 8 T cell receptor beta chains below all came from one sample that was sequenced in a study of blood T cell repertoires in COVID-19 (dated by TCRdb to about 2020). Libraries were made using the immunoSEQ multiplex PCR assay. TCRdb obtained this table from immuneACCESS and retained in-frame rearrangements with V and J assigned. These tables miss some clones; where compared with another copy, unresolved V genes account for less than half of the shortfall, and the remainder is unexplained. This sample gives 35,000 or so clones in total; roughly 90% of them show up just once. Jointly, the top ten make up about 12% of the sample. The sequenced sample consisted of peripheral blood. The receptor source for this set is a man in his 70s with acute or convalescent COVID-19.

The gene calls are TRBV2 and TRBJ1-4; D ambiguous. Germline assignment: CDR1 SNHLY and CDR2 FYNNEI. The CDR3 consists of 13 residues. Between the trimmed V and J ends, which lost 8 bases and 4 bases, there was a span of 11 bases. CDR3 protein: CASDRLNNEKLFF. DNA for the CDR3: TGTGCCAGCGATAGACTGAATAATGAAAAACTGTTTTTT.

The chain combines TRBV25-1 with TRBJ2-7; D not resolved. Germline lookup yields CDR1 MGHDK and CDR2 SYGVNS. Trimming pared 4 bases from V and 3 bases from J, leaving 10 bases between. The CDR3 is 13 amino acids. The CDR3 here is CASSVIHDYEQYF. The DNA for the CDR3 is TGTGCCAGCAGTGTAATACATGACTACGAGCAGTACTTC.

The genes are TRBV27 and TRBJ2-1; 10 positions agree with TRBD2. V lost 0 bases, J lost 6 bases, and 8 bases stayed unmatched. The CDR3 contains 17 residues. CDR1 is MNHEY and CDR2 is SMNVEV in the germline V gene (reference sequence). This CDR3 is CASSLSASGSSGNEQFF. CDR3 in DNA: TGTGCCAGCAGTTTATCGGCTAGCGGGAGCTCTGGCAATGAGCAGTTCTTC.

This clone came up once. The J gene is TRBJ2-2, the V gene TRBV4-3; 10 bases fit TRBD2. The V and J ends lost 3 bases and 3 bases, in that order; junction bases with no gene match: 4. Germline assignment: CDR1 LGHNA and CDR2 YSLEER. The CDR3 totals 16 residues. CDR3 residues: CASSHWLAGDTGELFF. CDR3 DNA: TGCGCCAGCAGCCATTGGCTAGCGGGAGACACCGGGGAGCTGTTTTTT.

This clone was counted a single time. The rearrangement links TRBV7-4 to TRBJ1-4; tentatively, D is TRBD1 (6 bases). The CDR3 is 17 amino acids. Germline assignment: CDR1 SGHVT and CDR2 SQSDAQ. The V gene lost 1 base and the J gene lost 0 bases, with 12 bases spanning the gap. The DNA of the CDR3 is TGTGCCAGCAGCTTAGTATCAAGGACAGCAACTAATGAAAAACTGTTTTTT. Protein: CASSLVSRTATNEKLFF.

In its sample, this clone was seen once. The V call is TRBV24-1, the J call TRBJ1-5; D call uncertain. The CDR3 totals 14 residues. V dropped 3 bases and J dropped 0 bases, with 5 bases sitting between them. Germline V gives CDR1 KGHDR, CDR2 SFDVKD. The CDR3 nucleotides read TGTGCCACCAGTGATCCACATAGCAATCAGCCCCAGCATTTT. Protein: CATSDPHSNQPQHF.

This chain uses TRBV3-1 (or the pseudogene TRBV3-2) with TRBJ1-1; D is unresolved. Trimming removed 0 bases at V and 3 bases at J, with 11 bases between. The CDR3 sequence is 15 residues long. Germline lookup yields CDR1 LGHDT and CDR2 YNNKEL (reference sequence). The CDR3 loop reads CASSQEREKDTEAFF. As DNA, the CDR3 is TGTGCCAGCAGCCAAGAAAGGGAGAAAGACACTGAAGCTTTCTTT.

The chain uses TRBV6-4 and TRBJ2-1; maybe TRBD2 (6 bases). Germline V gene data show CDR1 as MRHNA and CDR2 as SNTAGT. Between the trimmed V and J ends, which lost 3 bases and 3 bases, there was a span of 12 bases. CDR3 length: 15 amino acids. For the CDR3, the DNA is TGTGCCAGCAGTGATCCGGGAGAGGTCTACAATGAGCAGTTCTTC. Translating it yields CASSDPGEVYNEQFF.